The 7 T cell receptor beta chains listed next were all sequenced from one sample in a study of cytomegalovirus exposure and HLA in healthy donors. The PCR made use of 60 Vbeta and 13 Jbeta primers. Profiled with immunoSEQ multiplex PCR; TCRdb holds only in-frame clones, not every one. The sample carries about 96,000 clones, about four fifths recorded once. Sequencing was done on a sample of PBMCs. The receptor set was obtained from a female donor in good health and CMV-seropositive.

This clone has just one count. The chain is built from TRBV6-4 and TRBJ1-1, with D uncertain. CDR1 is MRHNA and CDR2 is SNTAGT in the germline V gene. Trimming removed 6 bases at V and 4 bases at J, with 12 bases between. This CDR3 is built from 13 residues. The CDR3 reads CASSREVSTEAFF. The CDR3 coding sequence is TGTGCCAGCAGCCGGGAAGTGAGCACTGAAGCTTTCTTT.

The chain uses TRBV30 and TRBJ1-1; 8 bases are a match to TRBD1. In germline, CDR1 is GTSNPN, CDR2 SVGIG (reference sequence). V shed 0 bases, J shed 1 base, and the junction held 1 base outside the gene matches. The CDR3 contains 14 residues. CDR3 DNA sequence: TGTGCCTGGAGTGTCGGGACAGGGAACACTGAAGCTTTCTTT. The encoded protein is CAWSVGTGNTEAFF.

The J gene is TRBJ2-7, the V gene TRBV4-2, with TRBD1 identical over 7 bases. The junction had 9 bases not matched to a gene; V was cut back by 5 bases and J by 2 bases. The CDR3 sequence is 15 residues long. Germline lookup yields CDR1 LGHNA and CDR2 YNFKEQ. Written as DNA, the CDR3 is TGTGCCAGCAGCAGTACAGGGGCCTGGGCCTACGAGCAGTACTTC. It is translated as CASSSTGAWAYEQYF.

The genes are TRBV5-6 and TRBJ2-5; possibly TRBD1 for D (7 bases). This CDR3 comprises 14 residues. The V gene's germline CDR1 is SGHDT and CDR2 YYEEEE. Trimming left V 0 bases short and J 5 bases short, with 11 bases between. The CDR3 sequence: CASSLEGAGETQYF. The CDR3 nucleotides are TGTGCCAGCAGCTTGGAGGGGGCGGGGGAGACCCAGTACTTC.

The CDR3 loop reads CASSRTSGPYNEQFF. DNA of the CDR3: TGTGCCAGCAGCCGGACTAGCGGGCCCTACAATGAGCAGTTCTTC. This sequence joins TRBV7-3 and TRBJ2-1, with 11 bases that match TRBD2. The CDR3 sequence is 15 residues long. Germline CDR1 and CDR2: SGHTA and FQGTGA. V was pared by 5 bases and J by 2 bases, with 2 bases of the junction left unmatched.

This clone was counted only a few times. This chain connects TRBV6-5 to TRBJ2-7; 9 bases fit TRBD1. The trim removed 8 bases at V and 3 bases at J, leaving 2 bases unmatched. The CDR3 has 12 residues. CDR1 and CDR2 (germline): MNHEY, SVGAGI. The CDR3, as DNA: TGTGCCAGCGGGACAGGGATCTACGAGCAGTACTTC. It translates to CASGTGIYEQYF.

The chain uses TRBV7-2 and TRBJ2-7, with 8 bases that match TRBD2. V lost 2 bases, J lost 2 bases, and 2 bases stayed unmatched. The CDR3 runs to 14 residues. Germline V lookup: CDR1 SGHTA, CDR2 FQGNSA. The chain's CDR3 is CASSLYGRAYEQYF. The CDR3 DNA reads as TGTGCCAGCAGCTTATACGGGAGGGCCTACGAGCAGTACTTC.